One and the same sample provided the 4 T cell receptor beta chains below, sequenced in a study of fetal regulatory T cell absence and autoimmunity. TCRdb keeps only in-frame clones here, not all; method: immunoSEQ multiplex PCR. The data hold around 100,000 clones, with around 72% observed a single time. The sample consisted of pancreas tissue. Every receptor here comes from a male donor with IPEX syndrome.

J is TRBJ2-3 and V is TRBV9; 11 positions match TRBD2. There are 16 residues in the CDR3. Germline V gene sequence: CDR1 SGDLS, CDR2 YYNGEE. J gave up 0 bases and V 0 bases, and 0 bases lay outside the gene matches. CDR3 loop: CASSVGTSGSTDTQYF. CDR3 coding DNA: TGTGCCAGCAGCGTAGGGACTAGCGGGAGCACAGATACGCAGTATTTT.

A few counts support this clone. The chain combines TRBV10-3 with TRBJ1-2; D uncertain. This CDR3 is 13 amino acids long. V lost 2 bases and J lost 5, with 9 bases in between. CDR1 and CDR2 (germline): ENHRY, SYGVKD. The CDR3 spells CAISEGLNYGYTF. In DNA, the CDR3 is TGTGCCATCAGTGAGGGACTCAATTATGGCTACACCTTC.

V gene TRBV4-1 combines with J gene TRBJ1-3; D may be TRBD1 (5 bases). This CDR3 is built from 14 residues. V was trimmed by 6 bases and J by 4 bases, leaving 13 bases between them. The germline gives CDR1 MGHRA, CDR2 YSYEKL. The CDR3 region has the DNA TGCGCCAGCAGACAACAGGCGCTCGGAAACACCATATATTTT. Residues: CASRQQALGNTIYF.

The V and J genes are TRBV27 and TRBJ1-2; D might be TRBD1 (5 bases). The V and J ends lost 0 bases and 8 bases respectively, with 10 bases between them. Germline CDR1 MNHEY, CDR2 SMNVEV (reference sequence). The length of the CDR3 is 13 residues. In nucleotides, the CDR3 is TGTGCCAGCAGTTTATCAGGGACGGGAGGCTACACCTTC. This sequence encodes CASSLSGTGGYTF.